Each of the 2 T cell receptor beta chains below was sequenced from the same sample in a study of control samples from healthy donors and cancer patients. Clones were sequenced by immunoSEQ multiplex PCR, and TCRdb holds only the in-frame ones, with some missing. Among under 200,000 clones listed, 90% to 95% were seen once. Sequenced input: blood. The receptors shown here come from a woman aged 55-70 years in good health.

J is TRBJ2-5 and V is TRBV20-1; no reliable D call. CDR3 length: 13 amino acids. Deletions cut 3 bases from V and 0 bases from J, with 8 bases between. Germline assignment: CDR1 DFQATT and CDR2 SNEGSKA (reference sequence). CDR3 residues: CSASGRNQETQYF. In nucleotides, the CDR3 is TGCAGTGCTAGTGGGCGGAACCAAGAGACCCAGTACTTC.

CDR3 sequence reads: CASSQVQGIYGYTF. The CDR3 bases are TGTGCCAGCAGCCAAGTACAGGGAATCTATGGCTACACCTTC. The chain employs TRBV6-5 and TRBJ1-2, with a possible D match to TRBD1 (6 bases). Germline V CDR1 and CDR2: MNHEY, SVGAGI. The ends were cut back, 6 bases at V and 4 bases at J, with 15 bases in the middle. The CDR3 has 14 amino acids.